Here is one TCR beta chain with its context. Its antigen is still unknown. This record comes from a study of T cell repertoires in cytomegalovirus infection. Findings and limits, study-wide: There were HLA-C-restricted CMV-specific TCR beta clonotypes dominating the ex vivo response.

From the reads, TCRdb called clonotypes with MiXCR, one entry per CDR3 protein. Among around 440,000 distinct CDR3 sequences listed, approximately 11% were seen once. The ends were cut back, 4 bases at V and 4 bases at J, with 17 bases in the middle. CDR3 size: 15 residues. CDR1 and CDR2 from the germline V gene are SGDLS and YYNGEE. The specimen sequenced was PBMCs. This chain links TRBV9 with TRBJ1-2, with D perhaps TRBD1 (5 bases). The receptor comes from a human donor in good health (CMV status not recorded). Some clones in this sample may be carry-over from other donors' samples. This CDR3 reads CASSQPLRGSYGYTF. CDR3 nucleotide sequence: TGTGCCAGCAGCCAACCCCTCCGGGGGTCCTATGGCTACACCTTC.